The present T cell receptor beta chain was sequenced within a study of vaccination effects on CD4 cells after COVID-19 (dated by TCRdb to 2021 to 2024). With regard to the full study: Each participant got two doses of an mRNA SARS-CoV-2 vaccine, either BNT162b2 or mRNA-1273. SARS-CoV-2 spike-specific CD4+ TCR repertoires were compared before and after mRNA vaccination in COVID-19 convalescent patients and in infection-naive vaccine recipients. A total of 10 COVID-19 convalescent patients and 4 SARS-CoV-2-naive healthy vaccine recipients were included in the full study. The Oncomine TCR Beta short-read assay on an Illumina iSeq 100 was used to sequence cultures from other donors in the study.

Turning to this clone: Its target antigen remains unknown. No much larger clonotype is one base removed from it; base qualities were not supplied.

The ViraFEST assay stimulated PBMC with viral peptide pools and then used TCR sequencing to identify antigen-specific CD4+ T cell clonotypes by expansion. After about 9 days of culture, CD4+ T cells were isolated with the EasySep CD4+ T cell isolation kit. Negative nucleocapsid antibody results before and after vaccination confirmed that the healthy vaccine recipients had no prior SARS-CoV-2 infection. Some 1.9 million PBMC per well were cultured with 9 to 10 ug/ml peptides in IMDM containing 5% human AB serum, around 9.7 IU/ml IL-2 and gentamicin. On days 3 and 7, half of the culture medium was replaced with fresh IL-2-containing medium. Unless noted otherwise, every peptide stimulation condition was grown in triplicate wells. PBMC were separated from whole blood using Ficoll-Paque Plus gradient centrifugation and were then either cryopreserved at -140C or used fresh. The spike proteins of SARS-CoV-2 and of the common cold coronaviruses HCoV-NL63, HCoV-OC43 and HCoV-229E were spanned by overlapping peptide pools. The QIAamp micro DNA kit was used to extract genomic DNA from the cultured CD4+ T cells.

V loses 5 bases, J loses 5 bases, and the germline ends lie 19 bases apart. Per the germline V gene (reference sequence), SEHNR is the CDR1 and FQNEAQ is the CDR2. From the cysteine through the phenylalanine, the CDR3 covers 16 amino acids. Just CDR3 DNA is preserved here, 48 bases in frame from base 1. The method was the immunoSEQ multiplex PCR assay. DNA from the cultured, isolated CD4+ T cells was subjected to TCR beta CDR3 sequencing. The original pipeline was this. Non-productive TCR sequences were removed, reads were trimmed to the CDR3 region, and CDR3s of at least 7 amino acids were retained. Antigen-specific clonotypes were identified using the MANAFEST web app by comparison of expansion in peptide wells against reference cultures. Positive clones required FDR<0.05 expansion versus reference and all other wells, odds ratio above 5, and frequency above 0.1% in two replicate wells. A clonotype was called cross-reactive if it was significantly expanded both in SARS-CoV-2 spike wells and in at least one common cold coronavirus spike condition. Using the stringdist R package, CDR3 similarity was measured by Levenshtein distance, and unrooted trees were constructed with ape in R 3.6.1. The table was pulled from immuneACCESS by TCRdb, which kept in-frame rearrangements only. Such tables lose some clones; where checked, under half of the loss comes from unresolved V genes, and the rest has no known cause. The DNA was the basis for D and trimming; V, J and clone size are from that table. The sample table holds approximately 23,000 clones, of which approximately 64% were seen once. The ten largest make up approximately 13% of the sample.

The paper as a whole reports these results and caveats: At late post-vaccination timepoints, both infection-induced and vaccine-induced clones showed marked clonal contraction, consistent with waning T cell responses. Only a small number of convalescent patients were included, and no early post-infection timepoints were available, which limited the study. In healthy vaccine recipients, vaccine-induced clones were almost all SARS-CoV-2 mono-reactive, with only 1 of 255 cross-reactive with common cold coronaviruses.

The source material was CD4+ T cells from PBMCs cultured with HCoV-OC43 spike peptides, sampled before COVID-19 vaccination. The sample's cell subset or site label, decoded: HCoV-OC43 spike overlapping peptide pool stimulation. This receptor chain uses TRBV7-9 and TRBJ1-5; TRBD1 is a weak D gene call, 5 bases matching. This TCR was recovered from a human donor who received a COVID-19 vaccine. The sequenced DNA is TGTGCCAGCAGCCTCTCAAGGGGAGCGTCGGATCAGCCCCAGCATTTT. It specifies CASSLSRGASDQPQHF.